This T cell receptor (beta chain) derives from a study of vaccination effects on CD4 cells after COVID-19. Sequenced by immunoSEQ multiplex PCR; TCRdb stores in-frame clones only, minus some. The data show 50,000 or so clones, with over 80% seen just once and roughly 2.3% held by the top ten. General study findings and limits: Recruitment yielded few convalescent patients, and the study had no early post-infection timepoints. Clones arising from infection and from vaccination showed marked clonal contraction late after vaccination.

Peptide-pool stimulation followed by sequencing identified expanded antigen-specific CD4+ clonotypes in the ViraFEST assay. Following culture for ten to eleven days, CD4+ T cells were isolated. Culturing of some 2 million PBMC per well took place with approximately 10 IU/ml IL-2 and 9.5 to 10 ug/ml peptides. Half the medium was replaced with IL-2 medium on days 3 and 7. Concerning this clone: Its antigen is not identified.

Germline CDR1 is WNHNN and CDR2 is SYGVQD (reference sequence). This CDR3 has 14 amino acids. Trimming took 4 bases from V and 3 from J, leaving 12 bases between them. The material sequenced was CD4+ T cells from PBMCs cultured with HCoV-229E spike peptides, taken before COVID-19 vaccination. V gene TRBV10-1 combines with J gene TRBJ1-1; possibly TRBD1 for D (6 bases). This TCR was recovered from a human donor who received a COVID-19 vaccine. Here the CDR3 reads CASSGTKGDTEAFF. The DNA for the CDR3 is TGCGCCAGCAGTGGGACAAAGGGGGACACTGAAGCTTTCTTT.